A single sample gave rise to the 6 T cell receptor beta chains below, sequenced in a study of post-analysis software for immune sequencing data. Libraries were made from TCR beta cDNA, and they carried unique molecular identifiers. Using its own MiXCR run on the PCR reads, TCRdb lists one record per CDR3 protein. The table lists roughly 150,000 distinct CDR3 sequences, 36% of them singletons. The source material was blood, sampled after autologous hematopoietic stem cell transplantation. The receptor set was obtained from a girl aged 10-17 years with multiple sclerosis.

This clonotype has only a few counts. The chain joins TRBV7-9 to TRBJ2-1; 11 bases line up with TRBD2. J lost 5 bases, V lost 5 bases, and 8 bases had no gene match. The CDR3 spans 16 residues. Germline-derived CDR1 and CDR2 are SEHNR and FQNEAQ (reference sequence). The CDR3: CASSLMGLAENNEQFF. The CDR3 bases are TGTGCCAGCAGCCTGATGGGACTAGCGGAAAACAATGAGCAGTTCTTC. The full variable domain, with the rest looked up from reference TRBV7-9 and TRBJ2-1, is DTGVSQNPRHKITKRGQNVTFRCDPISEHNRLYWYRQTLGQGPEFLTYFQNEAQLEKSRLLSDRFSAERPKGSFSTLEIQRTEQGDSAMYLCASSLMGLAENNEQFFGPGTRLTVL.

This chain links TRBV28 with TRBJ2-3; a possible D gene is TRBD2 (6 bases). Germline-derived CDR1 and CDR2 are MDHEN and SYDVKM. This CDR3 is 14 amino acids long. V lost 3 bases and J lost 5, with 12 bases in between. The CDR3 region is CASSFTGDRDTQYF. Here the CDR3 DNA reads TGTGCCAGCAGTTTTACGGGGGATAGAGATACGCAGTATTTT.

This chain uses TRBV6-5 with TRBJ2-1; tentative D call: TRBD2 (7 bases). The CDR3 is 19 amino acids. The V gene lost 2 bases and the J gene lost 7 bases, with 27 bases spanning the gap. Per germline, CDR1 MNHEY and CDR2 SVGAGI. Written as DNA, the CDR3 is TGTGCCAGCAGTTACGGGGGCGGGGAGGGAGCCACCTTCGGGAATGAGCAGTTCTTC. Translated, it gives CASSYGGGEGATFGNEQFF.

The rearrangement joins TRBV5-1 to TRBJ2-3; D is uncertain. CDR1 is SGHRS, CDR2 YFSETQ, per germline. This CDR3 region has 14 residues. V lost 0 bases and J lost 5, with 10 bases in between. CDR3 DNA sequence: TGCGCCAGCAGCTTGGCCCCCCGCGGAGATACGCAGTATTTT. As protein: CASSLAPRGDTQYF. The variable domain in full, completed from reference TRBV5-1 and TRBJ2-3, reads KAGVTQTPRYLIKTRGQQVTLSCSPISGHRSVSWYQQTPGQGLQFLFEYFSETQRNKGNFPGRFSGRQFSNSRSEMNVSTLELGDSALYLCASSLAPRGDTQYFGPGTRLTVL.

This rearrangement joins TRBV21-1 to TRBJ2-7; the listed D gene, TRBD1, was not tested against the DNA. TRBV21-1 constitutes a pseudogene. The CDR3 sequence is 18 residues long. The DNA for the CDR3 is TGTGCCAGCAGCAAAGTTTCCTCCGCGACAGGGATCTTTTACGAGCAGTACTTC. It translates to CASSKVSSATGIFYEQYF.

This clonotype has ten or more counts. This chain joins TRBV20-1 and TRBJ2-3; D ambiguous. V lost 6 bases to trimming and J lost 2 bases, with 12 bases between them. The CDR3 is 13 amino acids. The germline gives CDR1 DFQATT, CDR2 SNEGSKA (reference sequence). The CDR3 DNA is TGCAGTGCCCCTGGGCAGTTCACAGATACGCAGTATTTT. It yields the protein CSAPGQFTDTQYF.